This T cell receptor beta chain appears in the sequencing data of a study of T cell responses to AZD1222 COVID-19 vaccine. Study-wide points: The CD4 TCRs associated with vaccination extended across spike and predominated at 160-218 and 743-854.

Here immunoSEQ multiplex PCR was the method, and the copy in TCRdb shows in-frame clones only, minus some. The sample has 150,000 to 200,000 clones, less than 95% seen once. Notes on this clone: Its matching antigen is unknown.

V was trimmed by 3 bases and J by 4 bases, leaving 9 bases between them. The CDR3 is made up of 13 amino acids. Germline V CDR1 and CDR2: MNHEY, SMNVEV (reference sequence). The input for sequencing was peripheral blood, taken 28 days after the second AZD1222 dose. This sequence joins TRBV27 and TRBJ1-2; D is ambiguous. The TCR comes from an adult who received the AZD1222 COVID-19 vaccine. The CDR3 DNA reads as TGTGCCAGCAGTTTTAACACCGCCTATGGCTACACCTTC. It is translated as CASSFNTAYGYTF.